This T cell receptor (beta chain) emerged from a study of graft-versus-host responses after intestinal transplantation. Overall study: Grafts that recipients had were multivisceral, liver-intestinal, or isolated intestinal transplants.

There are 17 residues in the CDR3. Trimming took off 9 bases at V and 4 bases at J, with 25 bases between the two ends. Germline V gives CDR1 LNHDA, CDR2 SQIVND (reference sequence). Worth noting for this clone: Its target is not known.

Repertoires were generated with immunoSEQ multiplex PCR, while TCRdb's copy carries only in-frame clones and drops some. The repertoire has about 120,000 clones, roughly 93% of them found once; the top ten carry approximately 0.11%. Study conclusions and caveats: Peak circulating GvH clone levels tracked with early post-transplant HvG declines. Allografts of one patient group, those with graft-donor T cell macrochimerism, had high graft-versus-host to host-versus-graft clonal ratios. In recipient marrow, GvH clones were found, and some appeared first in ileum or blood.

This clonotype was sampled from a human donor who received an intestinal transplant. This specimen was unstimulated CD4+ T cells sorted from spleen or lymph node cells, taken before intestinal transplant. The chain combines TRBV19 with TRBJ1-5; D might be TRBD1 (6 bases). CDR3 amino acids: CASHGGRGASLNQPQHF. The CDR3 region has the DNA TGTGCCAGCCACGGGGGGCGTGGGGCATCTCTTAATCAGCCCCAGCATTTT.